This T cell receptor beta chain was identified during a study of regulatory T cells in long-lasting Graves disease. Time point specified: newly diagnosed GD, antithyroid drugs for less than 3 months. TCR sequences were obtained from RNA taken from PBMCs. This clonotype was recorded many times. The target antigen is unknown. The study, taken as a whole, reports: Newly diagnosed Graves' patients had higher TCR diversity than persistent ones.

TCR beta libraries were built with iRepertoire HTBI primers and Arm-PCR of CDR3 regions. TCRdb processed the multiplex PCR reads anew with MiXCR; each CDR3 protein has one entry. This sample has approximately 540,000 distinct CDR3 sequences; 12% occur once, and the top ten carry roughly 8.9%. The sample was also reused in another study, on T cells in Graves' hyperthyroidism and ophthalmopathy. From that second work: Graves' hyperthyroidism was deemed stable given no ophthalmopathy progression within 18 months. TCR CDR3 underwent first-round RT-PCR with the HTBI primer set.

The origin of this receptor is a woman aged 25 to 39 with Graves disease. Sequenced material: peripheral blood mononuclear cells (PBMCs), taken at new diagnosis, from a patient treated with antithyroid drugs.

CDR3 nucleotides: TGTGCCAGCTCACCACAATGGGGGGTTGGCAATGAGCAGTTCTTC. It codes for CASSPQWGVGNEQFF. The chain couples TRBV18 to TRBJ2-1, with D tentatively TRBD2 (6 bases). The CDR3 covers 15 residues. V lost 1 base and J 6 bases, leaving 13 bases between the germline ends. CDR1 is KGHSH, CDR2 LQKENI, per germline. The full variable domain, in which reference TRBV18 and TRBJ2-1 provide the parts outside the CDR3, is NAGVMQNPRHLVRRRGQEARLRCSPMKGHSHVYWYRQLPEEGLKFMVYLQKENIIDESGMPKERFSAEFPKEGPSILRIQQVVRGDSAAYFCASSPQWGVGNEQFFGPGTRLTVL.